This section outlines one T cell receptor beta chain sequence together with its context. Its specificity is unknown. Other nucleotide sequences in the sample specify the same CDR3. The repertoire was sequenced with immunoSEQ multiplex PCR; TCRdb's copy has only in-frame clones and lacks some. The profile shows around 2.3 million clones, around 95% of them singletons. These data are taken from a study of shared clonotypes between healthy human individuals. For the study at large: Donors were a couple of women and a few men aged 18 to 49.

Study-wide results and caveats: Between a handful of donors, naive CD4 clonotypes were shared at a level of about 5%. Across subsets, estimated richness was generally greater for naive than for memory populations.

Adults of Caucasian background living in Nashville, Tennessee made up all donors. The source is a man in his late teens or twenties in good health. The sample consisted of naive CD4+ T cells sorted from blood. Described subset: CD45RA+ positively selected.

The CDR3 region is CASSLGTGGEKLFF. In DNA form, the CDR3 reads TGTGCCAGCAGTTTGGGTACAGGGGGTGAAAAACTGTTTTTT. V is TRBV28 and J is TRBJ1-4; TRBD1 matches 8 bases. Germline values: CDR1 MDHEN, CDR2 SYDVKM. CDR3 size: 14 residues. V lost 3 bases to trimming and J lost 7 bases; unmatched junction nucleotides: 4. Using reference TRBV28 and TRBJ1-4 for the parts outside the CDR3, the full variable domain is DVKVTQSSRYLVKRTGEKVFLECVQDMDHENMFWYRQDPGLGLRLIYFSYDVKMKEKGDIPEGYSVSREKKERFSLILESASTNQTSMYLCASSLGTGGEKLFFGSGTQLSVL.